The clone carrying this T cell receptor (beta chain) was detected only a few times. The antigen is unknown. This sample includes further DNA sequences coding for the same CDR3. The data belong to a study of CD8+ T cells in alopecia areata. Study-wide background: In an open-label trial, patients got 5 to 10 mg tofacitinib twice daily.

Study-wide results and caveats: Greater clonality was observed in lesional scalp samples, especially alopecia totalis/universalis, versus normal scalp. Sequencing of scalp samples also includes resident alphabeta T cells from normal skin.

Following RNA extraction, reverse transcription yielded cDNA that acted as the sequencing template. Assay: immunoSEQ multiplex PCR; the TCRdb copy retains only in-frame clones and omits some. The sample shows roughly 250,000 clones, 65% to 70% of them seen only once. From germline, CDR1 is DFQATT and CDR2 SNEGSKA (reference sequence). V was clipped by 0 bases and J by 5 bases, with 4 bases between them. This CDR3 spans 11 amino acids. The investigators collected lesional scalp punch biopsies and peripheral blood from alopecia areata patients. Sequencing used CD4+ T cells sorted from blood, obtained at week 0. The TCR comes from a human donor with alopecia areata. This chain joins TRBV20-1 and TRBJ2-5; D is unresolved. The CDR3 loop is CSARDRETQYF. CDR3 DNA sequence: TGCAGTGCTAGAGATCGGGAGACCCAGTACTTC.